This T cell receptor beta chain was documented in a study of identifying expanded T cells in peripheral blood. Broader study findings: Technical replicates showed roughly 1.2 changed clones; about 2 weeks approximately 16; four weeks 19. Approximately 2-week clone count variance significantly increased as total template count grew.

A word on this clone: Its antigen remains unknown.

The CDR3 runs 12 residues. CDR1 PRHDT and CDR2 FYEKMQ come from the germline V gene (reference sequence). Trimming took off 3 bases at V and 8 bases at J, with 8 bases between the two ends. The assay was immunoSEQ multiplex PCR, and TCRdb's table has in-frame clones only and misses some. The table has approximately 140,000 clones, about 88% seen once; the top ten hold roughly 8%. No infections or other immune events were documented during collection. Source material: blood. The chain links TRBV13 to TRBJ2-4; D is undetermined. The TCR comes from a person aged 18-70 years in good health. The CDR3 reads CASSLIGDIQYF. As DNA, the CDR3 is TGTGCCAGCAGCTTGATCGGAGACATTCAGTACTTC.